These 8 T cell receptor beta chains were sequenced from one sample in a study of blood T cell repertoires in COVID-19. Only in-frame clones appear in the TCRdb table, and some are missing; sequencing was by immunoSEQ multiplex PCR. The table lists 30,000 to 50,000 clones, 87% of them singletons. The sample was peripheral blood. These receptors all come from a man aged 45-65 years with active or convalescent COVID-19.

The count of this clone is one. This chain uses TRBV5-1 with TRBJ1-1; weak D call: TRBD1 (6 bases). The CDR3 is 14 residues long. V lost 4 bases, J lost 1 base, and 11 bases lay in between. Germline V gene data show CDR1 as SGHRS and CDR2 as YFSETQ. The CDR3 DNA reads as TGCGCCAGCAGCCCCGGGACACCGAACACTGAAGCTTTCTTT. It translates to CASSPGTPNTEAFF. Using reference TRBV5-1 and TRBJ1-1 for the parts outside the CDR3, the full variable domain is KAGVTQTPRYLIKTRGQQVTLSCSPISGHRSVSWYQQTPGQGLQFLFEYFSETQRNKGNFPGRFSGRQFSNSRSEMNVSTLELGDSALYLCASSPGTPNTEAFFGQGTRLTVV.

The chain uses TRBV2 and TRBJ1-2; D gene uncertain. Trimming took 8 bases from V and 4 from J, leaving 14 bases between them. Germline V gives CDR1 SNHLY, CDR2 FYNNEI. This CDR3 has 13 residues. The CDR3 loop reads CASEERSSYGYTF. The DNA of the CDR3 is TGTGCCAGCGAGGAGCGGTCCTCCTATGGCTACACCTTC.

CDR3 DNA sequence: TGCGCCAGCAGCGGCCCAGGGAATTCACCCCTCCACTTT. It is translated as CASSGPGNSPLHF. The genes are TRBV5-1 and TRBJ1-6; weak D call: TRBD1 (5 bases). From germline, CDR1 is SGHRS and CDR2 YFSETQ. The CDR3 covers 13 residues. Trimming removed 4 bases from V and 7 bases from J, with 9 bases in between.

The CDR3 DNA reads as TGCGCCAGCAGCCGCACCGGGACGGGAGACAATCAGCCCCAGCATTTT. This sequence encodes CASSRTGTGDNQPQHF. This chain connects TRBV4-1 to TRBJ1-5; a weak D match, TRBD1 (5 bases). This CDR3 is 16 amino acids long. Trimming cost V 4 bases and J 3 bases, with 16 bases left between them. The germline V gene has CDR1 MGHRA and CDR2 YSYEKL.

This clone is medium-sized within its sample. V gene TRBV18 combines with J gene TRBJ2-1, with 12 bases lining up with TRBD1. This CDR3 spans 15 amino acids. CDR1 and CDR2 (germline): KGHSH, LQKENI. The V segment lost 8 bases and the J segment 6 bases; nucleotides outside the gene matches: 8. CDR3 nucleotides: TGTGCCAGCCACTGGGACAGGGGGCAAAGCAATGAGCAGTTCTTC. Amino acids: CASHWDRGQSNEQFF.

This chain connects TRBV28 to TRBJ1-1; D call uncertain. Per germline, CDR1 MDHEN and CDR2 SYDVKM. This CDR3 contains 11 residues. The CDR3 DNA reads as TGTGGGACCGGGAGGGACACTGAAGCTTTCTTT. Its translation is CGTGRDTEAFF.

The rearrangement uses TRBV2 and TRBJ1-3, with D perhaps TRBD1 (6 bases). This CDR3 contains 16 residues. V was shortened by 6 bases and J by 1 base, with 16 bases between the two germline ends. The germline V gene encodes CDR1 SNHLY and CDR2 FYNNEI. The CDR3: CASRTPGHRSGNTIYF. The CDR3, as DNA: TGTGCCAGCAGGACTCCGGGACACCGATCTGGAAACACCATATATTTT.

This sequence joins TRBV10-3 and TRBJ2-7, with D perhaps TRBD1 (6 bases). The CDR3 is 14 amino acids. Trimming left V 7 bases short and J 2 bases short, with 15 bases between. Germline CDR1 reads ENHRY; CDR2 reads SYGVKD. For the CDR3, the DNA is TGTGCCATCAATCCGGGACAATCGACCTACGAGCAGTACTTC. Amino acid sequence: CAINPGQSTYEQYF.